This is a list of T cell receptor beta chains from one sample in a study of cytomegalovirus exposure and HLA in healthy donors. This table comes from immunoSEQ multiplex PCR, and its TCRdb copy is limited to in-frame clones, with some not included. The repertoire holds under 200,000 clones, approximately 11% seen once, with approximately 8.3% in the top ten. Sequenced input: PBMCs. These TCRs come from a man in his forties or fifties in good health and CMV-seropositive. CDR3s include the opening cysteine and the closing phenylalanine or tryptophan. The D gene is left open where the match is weak. For some rows the clone size is stated as once, few or many, or as a class when expanded; others skip it.

D	V	size	J	CDR3	DNA
-	TRBV19	few	TRBJ1-3	CASRTASGNTIYF	TGTGCCAGCAGGACAGCCTCTGGAAACACCATATATTTT
-	TRBV27	-	TRBJ2-5	CASSSRQGGTQYF	TGTGCCAGCAGTTCGCGACAGGGAGGGACCCAGTACTTC
-	TRBV28	few	TRBJ1-4	CASRRSTGAVGEKLFF	TGTGCCAGCAGGCGATCCACAGGCGCCGTGGGGGAAAAACTGTTTTTT
-	TRBV19	few	TRBJ2-7	CASSIQVPYEQYF	TGTGCCAGTAGTATACAGGTCCCCTACGAGCAGTACTTC
-	TRBV9	-	TRBJ1-6	CASSTTDGSSYNSPLHF	TGTGCCAGCAGCACGACCGACGGGAGCTCCTATAATTCACCCCTCCACTTT
-	TRBV6-1	-	TRBJ1-4	CASRPQFATNEKLFF	TGTGCCAGCAGACCCCAGTTCGCAACTAATGAAAAACTGTTTTTT
-	TRBV7-9	few	TRBJ2-6	CASSLESLVAGANVLTF	TGTGCCAGCAGCTTAGAATCGTTGGTAGCCGGGGCCAACGTCCTGACTTTC
-	TRBV6-5	few	TRBJ2-5	CASSSRGGGGGTQYF	TGTGCCAGCAGTTCAAGAGGCGGGGGCGGAGGGACCCAGTACTTC
TRBD1	TRBV7-9	few	TRBJ2-4	CARTTLGGVAGGNIQYF	TGTGCCCGCACCACCTTAGGTGGTGTTGCAGGGGGAAACATTCAGTACTTC
-	TRBV7-8	few	TRBJ2-1	CASSSSEDRHEQFF	TGTGCCAGCAGCTCGAGCGAGGACAGACATGAGCAGTTCTTC
TRBD1	TRBV9	few	TRBJ1-2	CASSSGQDRPYGYTF	TGTGCCAGCAGCTCTGGACAGGACCGACCTTATGGCTACACCTTC
-	TRBV6-1	few	TRBJ1-1	CASIQLNTEAFF	TGTGCCAGCATACAGTTGAACACTGAAGCTTTCTTT
TRBD1	TRBV9	-	TRBJ1-4	CASSPQVGGLGEKLFF	TGTGCCAGCAGCCCCCAGGTAGGGGGCTTAGGTGAAAAACTGTTTTTT
TRBD2	TRBV27	-	TRBJ2-1	CASSSIRAGGPGSSYNEQFF	TGTGCCAGCAGCTCCATCCGCGCGGGGGGACCGGGGAGCTCCTACAATGAGCAGTTCTTC
TRBD1	TRBV5-4	-	TRBJ2-5	CASSSPGQGGRETQYF	TGTGCCAGCAGTTCGCCGGGACAGGGTGGGCGAGAGACCCAGTACTTC
TRBD1	TRBV6-6	-	TRBJ2-5	CASSFLGQGKETQYF	TGTGCCAGCAGTTTCCTGGGACAGGGAAAAGAGACCCAGTACTTC
-	TRBV6-5	-	TRBJ1-1	CASISLDMNTEAFF	TGTGCCAGCATCTCACTCGACATGAACACTGAAGCTTTCTTT
-	TRBV27	few	TRBJ1-1	CASSVGGEGTEAFF	TGTGCCAGCAGTGTAGGGGGGGAGGGGACTGAAGCTTTCTTT
-	TRBV29-1	-	TRBJ2-3	CSVEDPGGTSTDTQYF	TGCAGCGTTGAAGATCCCGGCGGGACTAGCACAGATACGCAGTATTTT
-	TRBV6-5	-	TRBJ2-5	CASIGGRGRETQYF	TGTGCCAGCATAGGGGGCAGGGGGAGGGAGACCCAGTACTTC
-	TRBV7-6	-	TRBJ2-3	CASSLGSSDTQYF	TGTGCCAGCAGCTTGGGTAGCTCAGATACGCAGTATTTT
TRBD1	TRBV27	-	TRBJ1-2	CASSQDRVYGYTF	TGTGCCAGCAGCCAAGACAGGGTCTATGGCTACACCTTC
-	TRBV28	-	TRBJ1-1	CASSSGGRLMNTEAFF	TGTGCCAGCAGTTCTGGGGGCCGGCTAATGAACACTGAAGCTTTCTTT
-	TRBV27	-	TRBJ1-1	CASSLWGRGGTEAFF	TGTGCCAGCAGTTTATGGGGGAGGGGTGGTACTGAAGCTTTCTTT
-	TRBV7-2	-	TRBJ2-1	CASSLAVGRRRNEQFF	TGTGCCAGCAGCTTAGCCGTAGGCCGGCGGAGAAATGAGCAGTTCTTC
-	TRBV30	few	TRBJ1-1	CAWSKGGDTEAFF	TGTGCCTGGAGTAAAGGGGGGGACACTGAAGCTTTCTTT
TRBD2	TRBV9	-	TRBJ2-2	CASHLGRGSTGELFF	TGTGCCAGCCATCTAGGGCGGGGGTCCACCGGGGAGCTGTTTTTT
-	TRBV28	-	TRBJ2-2	CASSGANTGELFF	TGTGCCAGCAGTGGAGCAAACACCGGGGAGCTGTTTTTT
-	TRBV15	-	TRBJ1-5	CATSRDFGQPQHF	TGTGCCACCAGCAGAGATTTCGGTCAGCCCCAGCATTTT
-	TRBV13	few	TRBJ1-6	CASSFNRRSDNSPLHF	TGTGCCAGCAGCTTCAACCGACGGAGCGATAATTCACCCCTCCACTTT
TRBD1	TRBV7-9	-	TRBJ2-1	CASSLTGGVEQFF	TGTGCCAGCAGCTTGACAGGGGGCGTTGAGCAGTTCTTC
TRBD2	TRBV28	-	TRBJ2-3	CASSPGGSTDTQYF	TGTGCCAGCAGCCCGGGGGGTAGCACAGATACGCAGTATTTT
-	TRBV2	few	TRBJ1-1	CASPNRVTEAFF	TGTGCCAGCCCGAACAGGGTCACTGAAGCTTTCTTT
TRBD1	TRBV6-5	few	TRBJ1-1	CASGGQLNTEAFF	TGTGCCAGCGGGGGACAGTTGAACACTGAAGCTTTCTTT
-	TRBV5-1	-	TRBJ1-1	CASSFDTYTEAFF	TGCGCCAGCAGCTTTGACACCTACACTGAAGCTTTCTTT
TRBD1	TRBV27	-	TRBJ1-2	CASSYRGSASGYTF	TGTGCCAGCAGTTACAGGGGCAGCGCGAGTGGCTACACCTTC
TRBD1	TRBV5-6	few	TRBJ1-1	CASSLWTGTTEAFF	TGTGCCAGCAGCTTGTGGACAGGGACAACTGAAGCTTTCTTT
TRBD2	TRBV12-5	few	TRBJ2-7	CASGLVLAGHYEQYF	TGTGCTAGTGGTTTGGTATTAGCGGGGCACTACGAGCAGTACTTC
TRBD2	TRBV6-6	few	TRBJ2-7	CASSYTRGFGYEQYF	TGTGCCAGCAGTTACACGCGGGGGTTCGGGTACGAGCAGTACTTC
TRBD2	TRBV7-2	few	TRBJ2-7	CASSPETSGGVYEQYF	TGTGCCAGCAGCCCCGAAACTAGCGGGGGTGTCTACGAGCAGTACTTC
TRBD1	TRBV10-3	few	TRBJ2-2	CAISDLGQGNTGELFF	TGTGCCATCAGTGACTTAGGACAGGGGAACACCGGGGAGCTGTTTTTT
TRBD1	TRBV5-1	-	TRBJ2-5	CASYGTAQETQYF	TGCGCCAGCTACGGGACAGCCCAAGAGACCCAGTACTTC
TRBD2	TRBV5-4	few	TRBJ2-3	CASSLPRGGLINTQYF	TGTGCCAGCAGCTTGCCGCGGGGGGGCCTTATAAATACGCAGTATTTT
TRBD1	TRBV5-5	-	TRBJ1-4	CASSLGGQHGEKLFF	TGTGCCAGCAGCTTGGGGGGACAGCATGGTGAAAAACTGTTTTTT
-	TRBV14	-	TRBJ2-2	CASSQLLHTGELFF	TGTGCCAGCAGCCAGCTCCTACACACCGGGGAGCTGTTTTTT
TRBD2	TRBV7-2	few	TRBJ2-7	CASSLDGGGVFYEQYF	TGTGCCAGCAGCTTAGATGGCGGGGGGGTCTTTTACGAGCAGTACTTC
-	TRBV7-8	few	TRBJ2-5	CASSPWDTQETQYF	TGTGCCAGCAGCCCCTGGGACACCCAAGAGACCCAGTACTTC
-	TRBV28	few	TRBJ2-7	CASSLSQRAAYEQYF	TGTGCCAGCAGTTTATCCCAGCGGGCCGCCTACGAGCAGTACTTC
-	TRBV5-1	few	TRBJ1-4	CASSLDRSTNEKLFF	TGCGCCAGCAGCTTGGACAGGTCAACTAATGAAAAACTGTTTTTT
-	TRBV5-1	few	TRBJ1-1	CASSLTGTTSTEAFF	TGCGCCAGCAGCCTCACCGGGACAACGAGCACTGAAGCTTTCTTT
TRBD1	TRBV11-2	few	TRBJ1-1	CASRWGQGQAEAFF	TGTGCCAGCAGATGGGGGCAGGGACAGGCTGAAGCTTTCTTT
TRBD1	TRBV7-6	-	TRBJ2-5	CASSFPGTDQETQYF	TGTGCCAGCAGCTTTCCCGGGACAGACCAAGAGACCCAGTACTTC
-	TRBV20-1	few	TRBJ1-2	CSAQQGDGYTF	TGCAGTGCCCAACAAGGGGATGGCTACACCTTC